The source of this T cell receptor beta chain is a study of shared clonotypes between healthy human individuals. Libraries were prepared by immunoSEQ multiplex PCR; TCRdb keeps only in-frame clonotypes and omits some of them. The sample comprises around 510,000 clones, 90% to 97% of which are singletons, and approximately 0.06% rests with the top ten. Trimming pared 5 bases from V and 5 bases from J, leaving 13 bases between. The CDR3 loop spans 14 amino acids. Germline CDR1 SGHAT, CDR2 FQDESV (reference sequence). Sample: naive CD4+ T cells sorted from blood. Subset reported: CD45RA+ positively selected. V is TRBV11-1 and J is TRBJ2-1; possible D gene TRBD1, 6 bases. The TCR was taken from a woman aged 30 to 39 in good health. The CDR3 bases are TGTGCCAGCAGCCCCAACAACAGGGACAATGAGCAGTTCTTC. This sequence encodes CASSPNNRDNEQFF.